The TCR beta chain described here comes from a study of T-cell reconstitution after alpha-beta-depleted transplantation in children. Study-level points and caveats: Several hundred expanded graft clones reportedly gave rise to the alpha-beta T cells present about two months after transplant. Among T cells one year after transplant, newly produced cells accounted for most counts and diversity.

About this clonotype itself: Its antigen is unknown.

Unique molecular identifiers were incorporated into the prepared TCRbeta library. MiXCR was run by TCRdb on the PCR reads, yielding one entry per CDR3 protein. The sample contains 250,000 to 400,000 distinct CDR3 sequences, approximately 23% of which appear only once. J lost 0 bases, V lost 4 bases, and 5 bases had no gene match. The CDR3 contains 16 residues. Germline V gene lookup returns CDR1 SGHRS and CDR2 YFSETQ. The source is a male patient under 18 who had a stem cell transplant for acute lymphoblastic leukemia, so the T cells may come from the graft donor. Source: PBMCs, mostly from graft donor cells, taken 180 days after TCRalphabeta/CD19-depleted stem cell transplant. This chain links TRBV5-1 with TRBJ2-7, with 12 bases identical to TRBD2. The CDR3 coding sequence is TGCGCCAGCAGCCCTAGCGGGAGGGCCCACTCCTACGAGCAGTACTTC. Amino acids: CASSPSGRAHSYEQYF.